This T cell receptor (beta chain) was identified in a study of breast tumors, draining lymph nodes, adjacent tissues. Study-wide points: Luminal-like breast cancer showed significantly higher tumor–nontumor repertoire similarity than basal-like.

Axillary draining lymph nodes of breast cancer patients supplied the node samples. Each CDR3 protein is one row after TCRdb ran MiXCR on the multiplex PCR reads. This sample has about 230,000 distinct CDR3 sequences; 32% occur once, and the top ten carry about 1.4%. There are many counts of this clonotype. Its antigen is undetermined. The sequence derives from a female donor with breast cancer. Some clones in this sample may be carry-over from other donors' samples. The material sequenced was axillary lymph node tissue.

DNA for the CDR3: TGTGCCAGCAGCCGGACAGGGTACGGGGAGCTGTTTTTT. It specifies CASSRTGYGELFF. This chain joins TRBV11-3 and TRBJ2-2, with 8 bases matching TRBD1. J was trimmed by 7 bases and V by 5 bases; bases with no gene match: 3. CDR3 length: 13 residues. The germline gives CDR1 SGHNT, CDR2 YENEEA. The entire variable domain, with the rest obtained from reference TRBV11-3 and TRBJ2-2, is as follows: EAGVVQSPRYKIIEKKQPVAFWCNPISGHNTLYWYLQNLGQGPELLIRYENEEAVDDSQLPKDRFSAERLKGVDSTLKIQPAELGDSAVYLCASSRTGYGELFFGEGSRLTVL.